Following are 29 T cell receptor beta chains from one sample sequenced in a study of low-dose radiotherapy and immunotherapy resistance in tumors. First-strand cDNA used TRAV- and TRBV-specific primers, covering alpha and beta chains. With a constant-region primer and a V-primer adapter, TCRs were subjected to 20 PCR cycles of amplification. Each CDR3 protein gets one entry after TCRdb re-called the reads with MiXCR. The sample has approximately 80,000 distinct CDR3 sequences; 15% to 20% are singletons. Time point meaning: after trial treatment. Treatment reported: LDRT plus nivolumab, ipilimumab, low-dose cyclophosphamide and aspirin (RACIN trial). The specimen comprised PBMCs, sampled after low-dose radiotherapy plus immunotherapy. All receptors come from a male donor with prostate cancer.

The sample holds many counts of this clonotype. V gene TRBV13 combines with J gene TRBJ1-2, with 7 bases matching TRBD1. The CDR3 contains 16 residues. Germline-derived CDR1 and CDR2 are PRHDT and FYEKMQ (reference sequence). V shed 3 bases and J 4 bases; nucleotides not matched to a gene: 11. DNA for the CDR3: TGTGCCAGCAGCTTGGGGGGGGACAGACCGATCTATGGCTACACCTTC. Translated, it gives CASSLGGDRPIYGYTF.

This clonotype appeared many times. The chain has TRBV7-2 and TRBJ2-7; unclear D gene. The CDR3 has 13 amino acids. V lost 4 bases, J lost 6 bases, and 13 bases lay in between. Per germline, CDR1 SGHTA and CDR2 FQGNSA. CDR3 bases: TGTGCCAGCAGCTGGGATTTAGGCGGCGAGCAGTACTTC. It is translated as CASSWDLGGEQYF.

Concerning this clonotype: A read error is the likely source, as a far larger clone sits one nucleotide away. The V call is TRBV2, the J call TRBJ2-7; D remains ambiguous. V was clipped by 3 bases and J by 5 bases, with 5 bases between them. This CDR3 has 11 residues. Looked up from germline, CDR1 is SNHLY and CDR2 is FYNNEI. CDR3: CASSDYDEQYF. The CDR3 DNA follows: TGTGCCAGCAGTGACTACGACGAGCAGTACTTC. Looking up the rest from reference TRBV2 and TRBJ2-7 gives the full variable domain: EPEVTQTPSHQVTQMGQEVILRCVPISNHLYFYWYRQILGQKVEFLVSFYNNEISEKSEIFDDQFSVERPDGSNFTLKIRSTKLEDSAMYFCASSDYDEQYFGPGTRLTVT.

This clonotype was recorded at least ten times. This rearrangement joins TRBV20-1 to TRBJ2-7; D may be TRBD2 (5 bases). Deletions cut 3 bases from V and 0 bases from J, with 15 bases between. Germline lookup yields CDR1 DFQATT and CDR2 SNEGSKA (reference sequence). The CDR3 extends over 15 amino acids. The CDR3 protein is CSASPPGGRSYEQYF. The CDR3 DNA reads as TGCAGTGCTAGCCCTCCCGGCGGGCGCTCCTACGAGCAGTACTTC.

This clonotype has ten or more counts. This rearrangement joins TRBV4-2 to TRBJ2-1, with D perhaps matching TRBD1 (5 bases). Germline V gene sequence: CDR1 LGHNA, CDR2 YNFKEQ. The ends were cut back, 3 bases at V and 0 bases at J, with 21 bases in the middle. CDR3 length equals 19 residues. CDR3 residues: CASSQIYKRQKSSYNEQFF. CDR3 nucleotide sequence: TGTGCCAGCAGCCAGATCTATAAACGACAGAAAAGCTCCTACAATGAGCAGTTCTTC.

There are many counts of this clonotype. J is TRBJ2-7 and V is TRBV4-3; 8 positions agree with TRBD2. This CDR3 spans 17 amino acids. Germline CDR1 reads LGHNA; CDR2 reads YSLEER. Trimming took 1 base from V and 3 from J; bases not matched to a gene: 11. CDR3 DNA: TGCGCCAGCAGCCAAGGAAGCGGGAGTGGGAGTATCTACGAGCAGTACTTC. Translating it yields CASSQGSGSGSIYEQYF.

This clonotype was picked up many times. The chain carries TRBV29-1 and TRBJ2-3; 11 bases agree with TRBD1. Germline V gene data show CDR1 as SQVTM and CDR2 as ANQGSEA. The trim removed 3 bases at V and 6 bases at J, leaving 5 bases unmatched. This CDR3 comprises 14 residues. The CDR3 reads CSVDGTGGRDTQYF. The CDR3, as DNA: TGCAGCGTTGATGGGACAGGGGGTAGGGATACGCAGTATTTT.

This clonotype was seen ten or more times. The rearrangement links TRBV9 to TRBJ1-4; the D is unclear. Trimming left V 4 bases short and J 1 base short, with 11 bases between. This CDR3 region has 15 residues. Germline V gene data show CDR1 as SGDLS and CDR2 as YYNGEE. DNA for the CDR3: TGTGCCAGCAGCCCCGACTGGGGAACTAATGAAAAACTGTTTTTT. Protein product: CASSPDWGTNEKLFF.

Many counts were recorded for this clonotype. Written as DNA, the CDR3 is TGTGCCTGGGGCTACGGGAGCACAGATACGCAGTATTTT. It translates to CAWGYGSTDTQYF. The rearrangement uses TRBV30 and TRBJ2-3, with D unclear. Germline lookup yields CDR1 GTSNPN and CDR2 SVGIG (reference sequence). This CDR3 comprises 13 residues. Between the trimmed V and J ends, which lost 5 bases and 0 bases, there was a span of 9 bases.

This clonotype came up many times. The CDR3 region has the DNA TGTGCCAGCAGTTCGAGCGACGGAGTCTATGGCTACACCTTC. Translated: CASSSSDGVYGYTF. The chain carries TRBV12-3 or TRBV12-4 and TRBJ1-2, with D unresolved. V dropped 4 bases and J dropped 4 bases, with 13 bases sitting between them. This CDR3 spans 14 amino acids.

The rearrangement joins TRBV29-1 to TRBJ2-3; D not certain. With 1 base removed from V and 3 bases from J, the gap between germline ends came to 8 bases. The CDR3 extends over 13 amino acids. Per germline, CDR1 SQVTM and CDR2 ANQGSEA. The CDR3 loop reads CSVEADGTDTQYF. The CDR3 DNA is TGCAGCGTTGAAGCGGATGGGACAGATACGCAGTATTTT.

There are a few counts of this clonotype. V usage is TRBV19 and J usage is TRBJ1-5; 11 nucleotides match TRBD1. CDR1 and CDR2 from the germline V gene are LNHDA and SQIVND (reference sequence). V was clipped by 7 bases and J by 6 bases; unmatched bases: 8. The CDR3 contains 15 residues. For the CDR3, the DNA is TGTGCCAGTACCTCGGACAGGGGGCGAGGTCAGCCCCAGCATTTT. Translation gives CASTSDRGRGQPQHF.

There are many counts of this clonotype. The chain links TRBV29-1 to TRBJ1-5, with D uncertain. Looked up from germline, CDR1 is SQVTM and CDR2 is ANQGSEA. The V and J ends lost 1 base and 0 bases respectively, with 7 bases between them. This CDR3 comprises 14 residues. DNA of the CDR3: TGCAGCGTTGAAGTGAGCGGTAGCAATCAGCCCCAGCATTTT. This gives the protein CSVEVSGSNQPQHF.

There are many counts of this clonotype. The chain uses TRBV7-2 and TRBJ2-1, with TRBD1 matching over 7 bases. With 2 bases clipped from V and 9 bases from J, the junction kept 7 bases outside the gene matches. Germline CDR1 is SGHTA and CDR2 is FQGNSA. The CDR3 has 14 residues. The CDR3 reads CASSLSRGQTEQFF. In DNA form, the CDR3 reads TGTGCCAGCAGCTTAAGTAGGGGGCAAACTGAGCAGTTCTTC.

This clonotype was recorded once. This chain uses TRBV6-1 with TRBJ1-6; TRBD1 matches 7 bases. V was clipped by 6 bases and J by 7 bases; unmatched bases: 12. Looked up from germline, CDR1 is MNHNS and CDR2 is SASEGT. The CDR3 has 16 amino acids. The CDR3 bases are TGTGCCAGCAGACCCGGGACAGATCTAAGGAATTCACCCCTCCACTTT. Its protein product is CASRPGTDLRNSPLHF.

V usage is TRBV19 and J usage is TRBJ1-5, with D unclear. V lost 5 bases to trimming and J lost 5 bases, with 13 bases between them. Germline CDR1 LNHDA, CDR2 SQIVND (reference sequence). The CDR3 runs to 14 residues. In DNA, the CDR3 is TGTGCCAGTAGTCTACGGGAGACCCATCAGCCCCAGCATTTT. As protein: CASSLRETHQPQHF.

The chain links TRBV29-1 to TRBJ1-1; D possibly corresponds to TRBD1 (6 bases). The CDR3 sequence is 12 residues long. Trimming removed 7 bases from V and 1 base from J, with 10 bases in between. From germline, CDR1 is SQVTM and CDR2 ANQGSEA. CDR3 nucleotides: TGCAGCGCAGGACAGCGGAACACTGAAGCTTTCTTT. It translates to CSAGQRNTEAFF.

This sequence joins TRBV18 and TRBJ2-1; TRBD2 matches at 7 bases. The CDR3 has 16 amino acids. V dropped 0 bases and J dropped 7; count of bases not matched to a gene: 9. Looked up from germline, CDR1 is KGHSH and CDR2 is LQKENI. CDR3 in amino acids: CASSPPMRRELNEQFF. DNA of the CDR3: TGTGCCAGCTCACCACCGATGCGGCGGGAGTTGAATGAGCAGTTCTTC. Using reference TRBV18 and TRBJ2-1 for the parts outside the CDR3, the full variable domain is NAGVMQNPRHLVRRRGQEARLRCSPMKGHSHVYWYRQLPEEGLKFMVYLQKENIIDESGMPKERFSAEFPKEGPSILRIQQVVRGDSAAYFCASSPPMRRELNEQFFGPGTRLTVL.

The table lists this clonotype with many counts. The chain has TRBV7-2 and TRBJ2-2, with D perhaps matching TRBD1 (7 bases). In germline, CDR1 is SGHTA, CDR2 FQGNSA. V was shortened by 4 bases and J by 4 bases, with 16 bases between the two germline ends. The CDR3 loop spans 16 amino acids. The CDR3 DNA sequence: TGTGCCAGCAGCTCCCGTAGGGGGGACAGCACCGGGGAGCTGTTTTTT. Translation gives CASSSRRGDSTGELFF.

This clonotype was observed at least ten times. Germline is not matched at one junction end, which may reflect a read error. The chain joins TRBV27 to TRBJ2-7; D is perhaps TRBD1 (6 bases). This CDR3 has 13 residues. Germline V gene sequence: CDR1 MNHEY, CDR2 SMNVEV (reference sequence). The DNA of the CDR3 is TGTGCCACCAGTGACGCTTCAGGGGTAGGGCAGTACTTC. It encodes CATSDASGVGQYF.

The sample holds many counts of this clonotype. CDR3 sequence reads: CASSQDRRRYEQYF. The CDR3 DNA sequence: TGCGCCAGCAGCCAAGATCGGCGGCGTTACGAGCAGTACTTC. The V and J genes are TRBV4-3 and TRBJ2-7; D unresolved. The CDR3 length is 14 residues. CDR1 and CDR2 (germline): LGHNA, YSLEER. Trimming took 0 bases from V and 4 from J, leaving 10 bases between them.

In this sample, this clonotype turned up many times. J is TRBJ1-1 and V is TRBV4-1; D not resolved. CDR3 length equals 15 residues. CDR1 and CDR2 from the germline V gene are MGHRA and YSYEKL. Trimming left V 0 bases short and J 5 bases short, with 13 bases between. CDR3 protein: CASSQDPNTDTEAFF. CDR3 DNA sequence: TGCGCCAGCAGCCAAGATCCGAACACAGATACTGAAGCTTTCTTT.

This clonotype was seen at least ten times. The gene calls are TRBV4-1 and TRBJ2-7; D possibly uses TRBD1 or TRBD2 (5 bases each). Per the germline V gene, CDR1 is MGHRA and CDR2 is YSYEKL. The CDR3 covers 15 residues. Trimming took off 1 base at V and 0 bases at J, with 10 bases between the two ends. The CDR3 sequence is CASSQAYGTSYEQYF. CDR3 nucleotides: TGCGCCAGCAGCCAAGCGTACGGGACCTCCTACGAGCAGTACTTC.

This clonotype was counted a single time. This probably arose from a read error, given a far larger clone one base away. V is TRBV19 and J is TRBJ2-1; D may correspond to TRBD1 or TRBD2 (5 bases each). The germline V gene encodes CDR1 LNHDA and CDR2 SQIVND (reference sequence). Trimming shortened V by 10 bases and J by 13 bases, and 20 bases separated the two germline ends. This CDR3 comprises 12 residues. The CDR3 region is CATNDPPGTQFF. For the CDR3, the DNA is TGTGCCACTAACGATCCCCCAGGGACCCAGTTCTTC.

This clonotype has a handful of counts. The chain has TRBV29-1 and TRBJ1-4, with D unclear. This CDR3 contains 12 residues. With 4 bases removed from V and 5 bases from J, the gap between germline ends came to 8 bases. Germline V gives CDR1 SQVTM, CDR2 ANQGSEA. For the CDR3, the DNA is TGCAGCGTTGGGTATCCAAATGAAAAACTGTTTTTT. Translating gives CSVGYPNEKLFF.

This sequence joins TRBV20-1 and TRBJ2-2; maybe TRBD1 (6 bases). The V end was cut by 2 bases, the J end by 4 bases, with 11 bases between. Germline CDR1 reads DFQATT; CDR2 reads SNEGSKA (reference sequence). This CDR3 region has 14 residues. The CDR3 here is CSARSGGITGELFF. Here the CDR3 DNA reads TGCAGTGCTAGATCTGGGGGCATCACCGGGGAGCTGTTTTTT.

A few counts support this clonotype. The CDR3 nucleotides are TGTGCCTGGAGCAGCACGGGACGACAGTTCTTC. Its protein is CAWSSTGRQFF. V gene TRBV30 combines with J gene TRBJ2-1; possibly TRBD1 or TRBD2 for D (5 bases each). Trimming took off 3 bases at V and 13 bases at J, with 13 bases between the two ends. Germline-derived CDR1 and CDR2 are GTSNPN and SVGIG (reference sequence). The CDR3 has 11 residues.

This clonotype has at least ten counts. The rearrangement joins TRBV6-5 to TRBJ2-7, with 8 bases that match TRBD1. The CDR3 has 13 amino acids. After removal of 8 bases from V and 3 bases from J, the junction contained 6 bases not matched to a gene. Germline CDR1 is MNHEY and CDR2 is SVGAGI. This CDR3 reads CASQGQGNYEQYF. The CDR3 DNA reads as TGTGCCAGCCAAGGACAGGGTAACTACGAGCAGTACTTC.

This clonotype was counted ten times or more. CDR3 loop: CAISEGQPGLAGAYEQYF. The DNA for the CDR3 is TGTGCCATCAGTGAGGGACAACCGGGACTAGCGGGAGCCTACGAGCAGTACTTC. This chain uses TRBV10-3 with TRBJ2-7, with 14 bases fitting TRBD2. The V gene end was trimmed by 2 bases and the J gene end by 2 bases; junction bases not matched to a gene: 8. Germline V gives CDR1 ENHRY, CDR2 SYGVKD. The CDR3 has 18 amino acids.